This T cell receptor (beta chain) emerged from a study of blood T cell repertoires in COVID-19. Across the whole study: Samples came from the United States, Italy and Spain, spanning acute and convalescent COVID-19. Sources were T cells, B-cell-depleted T cells, or PBMCs; the material itself was cDNA or gDNA.

Trimming removed 4 bases at V and 7 bases at J, with 8 bases between. This CDR3 is 12 amino acids long. Germline assignment: CDR1 SGHTA and CDR2 FQGNSA. Original processing notes: Nucleated cell counts were estimated from reference gene primer amplification. Generated by immunoSEQ multiplex PCR, the TCRdb table keeps only in-frame clones and is missing some. The V and J calls and clone size were taken over from that table, and D and trimming were inferred from the DNA. The table lists about 190,000 clones, roughly 87% of them singletons. This rearrangement joins TRBV7-2 to TRBJ1-5; D uncertain. The specimen sequenced was peripheral blood. This receptor was obtained from a woman between 35 and 50 years old with acute or convalescent COVID-19. The CDR3 coding sequence is TGTGCCAGCAGCTCCGGGGAGCAGCCCCAGCATTTT. Its translation is CASSSGEQPQHF.